The 18 T cell receptor beta chains reported below all come from one sample, sequenced in a study of cytomegalovirus exposure and HLA in healthy donors. The PCR contained 60 Vbeta and 13 Jbeta primers. Clones were sequenced by immunoSEQ multiplex PCR, and TCRdb holds only the in-frame ones, with some missing. This repertoire shows around 190,000 clones, roughly 75% found once; its top ten account for around 6%. The sample comprised PBMCs. All receptors derive from a man aged 40-49 years in good health and CMV-seronegative.

V is TRBV28 and J is TRBJ2-7, with D maybe TRBD2 (6 bases). The CDR3 sequence is 13 residues long. Germline V lookup: CDR1 MDHEN, CDR2 SYDVKM. V dropped 7 bases and J dropped 2 bases, with 12 bases sitting between them. CDR3 region: CASKAGATYEQYF. The CDR3 DNA sequence: TGTGCCAGCAAAGCGGGCGCAACCTACGAGCAGTACTTC.

V usage is TRBV5-1 and J usage is TRBJ2-3; the match to TRBD2 covers 11 bases. Trimming took 0 bases from V and 2 from J; bases not matched to a gene: 5. Looked up from germline, CDR1 is SGHRS and CDR2 is YFSETQ. The CDR3 runs 17 residues. CDR3 loop: CASSLGLAGYTTDTQYF. The CDR3, as DNA: TGCGCCAGCAGCTTGGGACTAGCGGGGTATACCACAGATACGCAGTATTTT.

The chain couples TRBV9 to TRBJ2-5; a possible D gene is TRBD1 (6 bases). There are 15 residues in the CDR3. Deletions cut 0 bases from V and 5 bases from J, with 14 bases between. Germline assignment: CDR1 SGDLS and CDR2 YYNGEE. The DNA of the CDR3 is TGTGCCAGCAGCGTAGCTTCAGGGGTCGGGGAGACCCAGTACTTC. Translating gives CASSVASGVGETQYF.

This chain joins TRBV19 and TRBJ2-7; a possible D gene is TRBD1 (6 bases). Germline CDR1 and CDR2: LNHDA and SQIVND (reference sequence). V was cut by 5 bases and J by 0 bases, with 14 bases left in between. The CDR3 length is 15 residues. In nucleotides, the CDR3 is TGTGCCAGTAGTGCTCCCGGACAGTACTCCTACGAGCAGTACTTC. It translates to CASSAPGQYSYEQYF.

This chain joins TRBV9 and TRBJ2-3; the match to TRBD1 covers 10 bases. After removal of 0 bases from V and 3 bases from J, the junction contained 7 bases not matched to a gene. The CDR3 loop spans 17 amino acids. Germline V lookup: CDR1 SGDLS, CDR2 YYNGEE. The CDR3 region is CASSVATRGQGTDTQYF. The CDR3 DNA follows: TGTGCCAGCAGCGTAGCTACCCGGGGACAGGGGACAGATACGCAGTATTTT.

This chain uses TRBV11-3 with TRBJ2-7, with a weak D call TRBD2 (5 bases). The CDR3 is made up of 14 amino acids. V was shortened by 5 bases and J by 6 bases, with 17 bases between the two germline ends. Germline loops: CDR1 SGHNT, CDR2 YENEEA. For the CDR3, the DNA is TGTGCCAGCAGCCCCGAGAGAGCTAGCAGCGAGCAGTACTTC. Translating gives CASSPERASSEQYF.

J is TRBJ1-5 and V is TRBV9, with TRBD1 as a possible D gene (6 bases). Trimming took off 0 bases at V and 6 bases at J, with 13 bases between the two ends. This CDR3 is 15 amino acids long. The germline V gene has CDR1 SGDLS and CDR2 YYNGEE. This CDR3 reads CASSVGGQPTQPQHF. The CDR3 nucleotides read TGTGCCAGCAGCGTAGGCGGACAGCCAACTCAGCCCCAGCATTTT. Full variable domain (rest looked up from reference TRBV9 and TRBJ1-5): DSGVTQTPKHLITATGQRVTLRCSPRSGDLSVYWYQQSLDQGLQFLIQYYNGEERAKGNILERFSAQQFPDLHSELNLSSLELGDSALYFCASSVGGQPTQPQHFGDGTRLSIL.

The gene calls are TRBV29-1 and TRBJ2-7, with 13 bases aligning to TRBD2. In germline, CDR1 is SQVTM, CDR2 ANQGSEA. The CDR3 has 14 residues. V lost 4 bases to trimming and J lost 7 bases; unmatched junction nucleotides: 7. CDR3: CSVATGTSGNEQYF. The CDR3 nucleotides read TGCAGCGTTGCTACCGGGACTAGCGGGAATGAGCAGTACTTC.

V and J are TRBV6-8 and TRBJ1-2; TRBD1 aligns across 8 bases. Per germline, CDR1 MNHGY and CDR2 SAAAGT. V lost 5 bases and J lost 4; bases outside the gene matches: 6. This CDR3 contains 14 residues. CDR3 region: CASSGRQGTYGYTF. The CDR3 DNA sequence: TGTGCCAGCAGTGGTCGACAGGGGACCTATGGCTACACCTTC.

The count of this clone is one. The rearrangement uses TRBV19 and TRBJ2-3; 8 positions agree with TRBD2. The CDR3 has 15 residues. Trimming cost V 6 bases and J 5 bases; bases outside gene matches: 10. Germline values: CDR1 LNHDA, CDR2 SQIVND (reference sequence). The CDR3 nucleotides read TGTGCCAGTAGCGTGAGGAGCGGGGGTCGAGATACGCAGTATTTT. Translating gives CASSVRSGGRDTQYF.

The V call is TRBV10-3, the J call TRBJ2-5, with D possibly TRBD1 on 6 matching bases. CDR1 is ENHRY, CDR2 SYGVKD, per germline. This CDR3 has 13 residues. Trimming took 4 bases from V and 4 from J, leaving 10 bases between them. Written as DNA, the CDR3 is TGTGCCATCAGTGGCCAACAGGGAGAGACCCAGTACTTC. It encodes CAISGQQGETQYF.

The rearrangement joins TRBV6-1 to TRBJ1-5, with D perhaps TRBD1 (5 bases). Germline CDR1 reads MNHNS; CDR2 reads SASEGT. The CDR3 length is 13 residues. Between the trimmed V and J ends, which lost 4 bases and 4 bases, there was a span of 8 bases. The chain's CDR3 is CASSGQKNQPQHF. In DNA form, the CDR3 reads TGTGCCAGCAGTGGACAGAAAAATCAGCCCCAGCATTTT.

This chain links TRBV5-6 with TRBJ2-7; no firm D call. Germline V lookup: CDR1 SGHDT, CDR2 YYEEEE. The CDR3 loop spans 13 amino acids. The V end was cut by 7 bases, the J end by 0 bases, with 11 bases between. CDR3 coding DNA: TGTGCCAGCGGCTCCTACAGCTCCTACGAGCAGTACTTC. Translated: CASGSYSSYEQYF.

J is TRBJ1-5 and V is TRBV19; D possibly corresponds to TRBD1 (5 bases). Trimming stripped 5 bases from V and 2 bases from J, with 16 bases between. The germline V gene encodes CDR1 LNHDA and CDR2 SQIVND (reference sequence). This CDR3 region has 16 residues. The DNA for the CDR3 is TGTGCCAGTAGTCCTGGGGGGGTTGAAGGCAATCAGCCCCAGCATTTT. It translates to CASSPGGVEGNQPQHF.

This rearrangement joins TRBV7-2 to TRBJ1-3, with D unresolved. Germline lookup yields CDR1 SGHTA and CDR2 FQGNSA. The CDR3 totals 16 residues. V lost 1 base and J lost 1, with 11 bases in between. The CDR3 loop is CASSLVMARSGNTIYF. The CDR3 bases are TGTGCCAGCAGCTTAGTAATGGCTAGGTCTGGAAACACCATATATTTT.

The rearrangement uses TRBV5-1 and TRBJ2-2; D is possibly TRBD1 (6 bases). Germline assignment: CDR1 SGHRS and CDR2 YFSETQ. This CDR3 is 15 amino acids long. V gave up 2 bases and J gave up 0 bases, with 8 bases separating them. As DNA, the CDR3 is TGCGCCAGCAGCTTACAGGGAGCGAACACCGGGGAGCTGTTTTTT. It specifies CASSLQGANTGELFF. Full variable domain (rest looked up from reference TRBV5-1 and TRBJ2-2): KAGVTQTPRYLIKTRGQQVTLSCSPISGHRSVSWYQQTPGQGLQFLFEYFSETQRNKGNFPGRFSGRQFSNSRSEMNVSTLELGDSALYLCASSLQGANTGELFFGEGSRLTVL.

Points on this clone: The sample has other DNA sequences that encode this CDR3 too. V usage is TRBV9 and J usage is TRBJ1-5; D gene unclear. The CDR3 contains 14 residues. Trimming shortened V by 0 bases and J by 1 base, and 5 bases separated the two germline ends. CDR1 and CDR2 from the germline V gene are SGDLS and YYNGEE. The CDR3 DNA reads as TGTGCCAGCAGCGTAGGCGGAAGCAATCAGCCCCAGCATTTT. Amino acid sequence: CASSVGGSNQPQHF.

The gene calls are TRBV7-9 and TRBJ2-7; the D is unclear. Deletions cut 5 bases from V and 3 bases from J, with 11 bases between. In germline, CDR1 is SEHNR, CDR2 FQNEAQ (reference sequence). CDR3 size: 13 residues. CDR3: CASSPQVIYEQYF. The DNA of the CDR3 is TGTGCCAGCAGCCCGCAGGTTATCTACGAGCAGTACTTC. Complete variable domain (other parts from reference TRBV7-9 and TRBJ2-7): DTGVSQNPRHKITKRGQNVTFRCDPISEHNRLYWYRQTLGQGPEFLTYFQNEAQLEKSRLLSDRFSAERPKGSFSTLEIQRTEQGDSAMYLCASSPQVIYEQYFGPGTRLTVT.